This T cell receptor (beta chain) was identified during a study of a mutant IDH1 vaccine in newly diagnosed glioma. Study-wide context: Vaccinations were initiated 4-6 weeks following radiotherapy alone, or were given together with temozolomide cycles. Before enrollment, patients got radiotherapy alone, temozolomide alone, or mostly the combination.

The CDR3 has 13 residues. The junction had 6 bases not matched to a gene; V was cut back by 5 bases and J by 9 bases. From germline, CDR1 is MDHEN and CDR2 SYDVKM. Time point in this sample: week 5, during vaccination. Vaccinated patients received 300 ug of mutant IDH1 20-mer peptide per dose, with topical imiquimod. New WHO grade 3 or 4 astrocytomas that were IDH1-mutant and ATRX-lost occurred in the donors. About this clone itself: Its cognate antigen is unknown.

The assay was immunoSEQ multiplex PCR, and TCRdb's table has in-frame clones only and misses some. The repertoire consists of over 30,000 clones, with roughly 80% occurring once and the leading ten covering approximately 22%. The V gene is TRBV28, the J gene TRBJ1-5, with 8 bases that match TRBD1. Sequencing was performed on PBMCs, taken from a glioma patient whose treatment included an IDH1 peptide vaccine. This receptor was identified in a young man with glioma. CDR3 sequence reads: CASSETGGRPQHF. The CDR3 region has the DNA TGTGCCAGCAGTGAAACAGGGGGACGGCCCCAGCATTTT.